The 9 T cell receptor beta chains presented below share a single source sample, sequenced in a study of beta chain features in type 1 diabetes. Sequenced material consisted of expressed TCRB transcripts (all of the isolated RNA was reverse transcribed). The protocol was immunoSEQ multiplex PCR, while the TCRdb copy is restricted to in-frame clones and leaves out a portion. The sample carries almost 250,000 clones, roughly an eighth recorded once. The material sequenced was naive CD4+ T cells from blood. These receptors were taken from a woman in her thirties or forties in good health.

This clone was observed a few times. The chain is built from TRBV2 and TRBJ2-5, with D maybe TRBD1 (6 bases). Germline CDR1 is SNHLY and CDR2 is FYNNEI. The CDR3 is 12 residues long. The V end lost 7 bases, the J end lost 9 bases, and 15 bases lay between the germline ends. The CDR3 sequence: CASKRVQGPQYF. CDR3 DNA: TGTGCCAGCAAAAGAGTCCAGGGGCCCCAGTACTTC.

This clone was observed a few times. This chain links TRBV11-2 with TRBJ1-2; 9 positions match TRBD1. V trimming: 1 base; J trimming: 3 bases; junction bases outside the gene matches: 3. The CDR3 is made up of 15 amino acids. Germline values: CDR1 SGHAT, CDR2 FQNNGV. The CDR3 DNA reads TGTGCCAGCAGCTTAGGGGACAGGGCAGACTATGGCTACACCTTC. Its protein is CASSLGDRADYGYTF.

The J gene is TRBJ2-7, the V gene TRBV5-4; 11 positions agree with TRBD1. This CDR3 region has 14 residues. CDR1 and CDR2 (germline): SGHNT, YYREEE (reference sequence). Trimming took 5 bases from V and 4 from J; bases not matched to a gene: 5. CDR3 coding DNA: TGTGCCAGCAGAAAGGACAGGGGGCGATACGAGCAGTACTTC. Translation gives CASRKDRGRYEQYF.

V usage is TRBV7-8 and J usage is TRBJ1-1, with 8 bases that match TRBD1. The CDR3 spans 15 residues. The V gene's germline CDR1 is SGHVS and CDR2 FQNEAQ. J lost 10 bases, V lost 2 bases, and 12 bases had no gene match. The CDR3 DNA sequence: TGTGCCAGCAGCTTAAGGGGACAGGCGCTGACGACAGCTTTCTTT. Translated: CASSLRGQALTTAFF.

This clone showed up just once. The chain employs TRBV5-6 and TRBJ2-1; 7 bases are shared with TRBD1. The junction had 5 bases not matched to a gene; V was cut back by 0 bases and J by 2 bases. Germline CDR1 and CDR2: SGHDT and YYEEEE. This CDR3 has 16 amino acids. CDR3: CASSLGDRAPYNEQFF. The DNA of the CDR3 is TGTGCCAGCAGCTTGGGTGACAGGGCCCCCTACAATGAGCAGTTCTTC.

The chain carries TRBV27 and TRBJ2-7; D gene ambiguous. The germline V and J ends were trimmed by 5 bases and 4 bases, with 12 bases remaining between them. The CDR3 covers 13 residues. Germline V gene data show CDR1 as MNHEY and CDR2 as SMNVEV (reference sequence). In nucleotides, the CDR3 is TGTGCCAGCAGTCGGGTCCTGGGTTACGAGCAGTACTTC. Translation: CASSRVLGYEQYF.

The chain uses TRBV20-1 and TRBJ2-1; D is undetermined. Deletions cut 5 bases from V and 4 bases from J, with 6 bases between. The germline CDR1 and CDR2 sequences are DFQATT and SNEGSKA (reference sequence). The CDR3 is 11 residues long. DNA of the CDR3: TGCAGTGCTGAGGATTACAATGAGCAGTTCTTC. Amino acids: CSAEDYNEQFF.

This clone was recorded a few times. The rearrangement links TRBV29-1 to TRBJ2-3; D gene ambiguous. V was trimmed by 8 bases and J by 0 bases, leaving 18 bases between them. CDR3 size: 15 residues. Germline-derived CDR1 and CDR2 are SQVTM and ANQGSEA. The CDR3 loop reads CSLKAGTTSTDTQYF. The CDR3 bases are TGCAGCCTAAAGGCAGGTACCACTAGCACAGATACGCAGTATTTT.

The rearrangement uses TRBV9 and TRBJ1-1; D remains unclear. Germline lookup yields CDR1 SGDLS and CDR2 YYNGEE. V lost 1 base and J 1 base, leaving 11 bases between the germline ends. The CDR3 has 15 residues. In DNA, the CDR3 is TGTGCCAGCAGCGTATCCCCACGGTGGAACACTGAAGCTTTCTTT. It specifies CASSVSPRWNTEAFF. Full variable domain (missing parts from reference TRBV9 and TRBJ1-1): DSGVTQTPKHLITATGQRVTLRCSPRSGDLSVYWYQQSLDQGLQFLIQYYNGEERAKGNILERFSAQQFPDLHSELNLSSLELGDSALYFCASSVSPRWNTEAFFGQGTRLTVV.